The T cell receptor beta chain described here comes from a study of blood T cells in healthy people across ages. Note on this clonotype: The CDR3 ends on some other residue instead of the conserved phenylalanine or tryptophan, so this is likely a read error.

Alongside a J-beta primer mix, a sample-barcoded 5' primer served in a second PCR lasting about 6 to 11 cycles. TCRdb itself ran the 5' RACE reads through MiXCR, one entry per CDR3 protein. Among 500,000 to 550,000 distinct CDR3 sequences listed, around 24% were seen once. The CDR3 has 15 residues. Germline V gives CDR1 SNHLY, CDR2 FYNNEI. V dropped 3 bases and J dropped 6 bases, with 15 bases sitting between them. The same sample was also studied in work on T cells of mothers and their children.

The chain is built from TRBV2 and TRBJ1-5; D perhaps matches TRBD1 (5 bases). The source of this sequence is a boy younger than 18 in good health. The sequencing sample was made of blood. CDR3 sequence reads: CASSEGGAVVQPQHL. CDR3 in DNA: TGTGCCAGCAGTGAGGGCGGGGCTGTTGTTCAGCCCCAGCATCTT.